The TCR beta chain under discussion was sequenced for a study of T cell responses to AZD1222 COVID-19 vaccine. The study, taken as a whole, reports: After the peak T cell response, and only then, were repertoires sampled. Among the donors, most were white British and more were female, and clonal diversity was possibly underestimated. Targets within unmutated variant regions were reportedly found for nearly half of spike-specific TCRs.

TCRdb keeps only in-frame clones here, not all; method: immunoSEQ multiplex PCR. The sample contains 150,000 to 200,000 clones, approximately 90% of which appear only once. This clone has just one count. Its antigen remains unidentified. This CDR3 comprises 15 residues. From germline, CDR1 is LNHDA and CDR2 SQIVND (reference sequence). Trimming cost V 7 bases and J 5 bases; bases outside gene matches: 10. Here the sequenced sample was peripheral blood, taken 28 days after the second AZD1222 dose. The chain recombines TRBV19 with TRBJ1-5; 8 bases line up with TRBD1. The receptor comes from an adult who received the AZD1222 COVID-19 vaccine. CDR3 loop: CASKPPTGEYQPQHF. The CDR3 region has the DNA TGTGCCAGTAAACCCCCGACAGGGGAGTATCAGCCCCAGCATTTT.